The TCR beta chain under discussion was sequenced for a study of cytomegalovirus exposure and HLA in healthy donors. The PCR used 60 Vbeta and 13 Jbeta primers. Measured with immunoSEQ multiplex PCR; TCRdb has only the in-frame clones, and not every one. In the table there are some 200,000 clones, about 75% of which are singletons. Germline CDR1 reads SGHAT; CDR2 reads FQNNGV. Between the trimmed V and J ends, which lost 4 bases and 0 bases, there was a span of 6 bases. The CDR3 length is 14 residues. What was sequenced was PBMCs. The chain joins TRBV11-2 to TRBJ1-4, with D hard to call. The clonotype was recovered from a man aged 18 to 30 in good health and CMV-seronegative. The CDR3 region is CASSSYATNEKLFF. The CDR3 DNA reads as TGTGCCAGCAGCTCGTATGCAACTAATGAAAAACTGTTTTTT.